The next 17 T cell receptor beta chains were all read from a single sample in a study of T-cell memory formation after mild COVID-19. TCRdb itself ran the 5' RACE reads through MiXCR, one entry per CDR3 protein. This table holds 45,000 to 50,000 distinct CDR3 sequences, about 7.3% found once. The sequencing input was PBMCs or a T cell subset sorted from them (not recorded which). All receptors derive from a man between 18 and 35 years old who had mild COVID-19 (a few samples of this study predate the infection). Cell type and time point are not known.

This sequence joins TRBV24-1 and TRBJ2-5, with D possibly TRBD1 on 6 matching bases. Germline CDR1 KGHDR, CDR2 SFDVKD. The CDR3 length is 14 residues. Trimming left V 3 bases short and J 3 bases short, with 10 bases between. The CDR3 nucleotides are TGTGCCACCAGTGATCCCCGGACAGAAGAGACCCAGTACTTC. It is translated as CATSDPRTEETQYF.

This clonotype was observed a few times. This chain joins TRBV2 and TRBJ2-7; TRBD1 matches 7 bases. Trimming removed 6 bases from V and 8 bases from J; junction bases left unmatched: 13. The CDR3 has 14 residues. The germline gives CDR1 SNHLY, CDR2 FYNNEI. CDR3 in DNA: TGTGCCAGCAGCCTAGACAGGGATCTTAAAAAGCAGTACTTC. Protein product: CASSLDRDLKKQYF.

In this sample, this clonotype turned up many times. The chain links TRBV5-6 to TRBJ2-3, with no clear D. This CDR3 is built from 14 residues. Germline CDR1 SGHDT, CDR2 YYEEEE. The germline V and J ends were trimmed by 1 base and 1 base, with 7 bases remaining between them. CDR3 coding DNA: TGTGCCAGCAGCTTGAGTCCCCGCACAGATACGCAGTATTTT. Translation gives CASSLSPRTDTQYF. Drawing the rest from reference TRBV5-6 and TRBJ2-3, the complete variable domain is DAGVTQSPTHLIKTRGQQVTLRCSPKSGHDTVSWYQQALGQGPQFIFQYYEEEERQRGNFPDRFSGHQFPNYSSELNVNALLLGDSALYLCASSLSPRTDTQYFGPGTRLTVL.

The chain recombines TRBV6-5 with TRBJ1-2; 7 nucleotides agree with TRBD1. The trim removed 6 bases at V and 4 bases at J, leaving 5 bases unmatched. Germline V CDR1 and CDR2: MNHEY, SVGAGI. This CDR3 has 13 residues. The CDR3 protein is CASRPDRFYGYTF. CDR3 nucleotide sequence: TGTGCCAGCAGACCGGACAGGTTCTATGGCTACACCTTC.

There are a few counts of this clonotype. The V gene is TRBV28, the J gene TRBJ2-5; possible D gene TRBD2, 6 bases. V was shortened by 5 bases and J by 2 bases, with 12 bases between the two germline ends. The CDR3 covers 14 residues. Germline assignment: CDR1 MDHEN and CDR2 SYDVKM. This CDR3 reads CASSRWRGQETQYF. Written as DNA, the CDR3 is TGTGCCAGCAGTCGGTGGCGGGGACAAGAGACCCAGTACTTC.

This clonotype was picked up a small number of times. The rearrangement joins TRBV27 to TRBJ2-5; the match to TRBD1 covers 8 bases. V lost 0 bases and J lost 4; bases outside the gene matches: 13. The V gene's germline CDR1 is MNHEY and CDR2 SMNVEV (reference sequence). The CDR3 spans 18 residues. The CDR3 here is CASSLSRQGAWKRETQYF. The CDR3 region has the DNA TGTGCCAGCAGTTTATCTAGGCAGGGGGCATGGAAGCGAGAGACCCAGTACTTC.

This clonotype has only a few counts. The gene calls are TRBV11-2 and TRBJ2-7; TRBD2 aligns across 9 bases. Germline assignment: CDR1 SGHAT and CDR2 FQNNGV. The CDR3 sequence is 15 residues long. J lost 6 bases, V lost 4 bases, and 10 bases had no gene match. CDR3 sequence: CASSSLRGGPSEQYV. The CDR3 DNA is TGTGCCAGCAGCTCCCTGCGGGGGGGGCCTTCCGAGCAGTACGTC.

This clonotype came up many times. The chain combines TRBV7-2 with TRBJ2-2; D ambiguous. CDR3 length equals 15 residues. Looked up from germline, CDR1 is SGHTA and CDR2 is FQGNSA. V lost 2 bases and J lost 0, with 7 bases in between. CDR3 residues: CASSLLGANTGELFF. CDR3 bases: TGTGCCAGCAGCTTACTGGGCGCGAACACCGGGGAGCTGTTTTTT. Full variable domain (remainder filled in from reference TRBV7-2 and TRBJ2-2): GAGVSQSPSNKVTEKGKDVELRCDPISGHTALYWYRQSLGQGLEFLIYFQGNSAPDKSGLPSDRFSAERTGGSVSTLTIQRTQQEDSAVYLCASSLLGANTGELFFGEGSRLTVL.

This clonotype has a handful of counts. The chain couples TRBV7-2 to TRBJ2-5, with 13 bases identical to TRBD2. The J segment lost 5 bases and the V segment lost 5 bases, leaving 8 bases of the junction unmatched. The CDR3 runs to 16 residues. Germline V lookup: CDR1 SGHTA, CDR2 FQGNSA. CDR3 in amino acids: CASSPWTSGGSETQYF. In DNA form, the CDR3 reads TGTGCCAGCAGCCCCTGGACTAGCGGGGGATCGGAGACCCAGTACTTC. The whole variable domain, filled in from reference TRBV7-2 and TRBJ2-5, reads GAGVSQSPSNKVTEKGKDVELRCDPISGHTALYWYRQSLGQGLEFLIYFQGNSAPDKSGLPSDRFSAERTGGSVSTLTIQRTQQEDSAVYLCASSPWTSGGSETQYFGPGTRLLVL.

Many counts were recorded for this clonotype. The V gene is TRBV3-1, the J gene TRBJ1-6; D ambiguous. Between the trimmed V and J ends, which lost 4 bases and 7 bases, there was a span of 17 bases. Germline assignment: CDR1 LGHDT and CDR2 YNNKEL (reference sequence). The CDR3 totals 16 residues. CDR3 residues: CASSPNGDIRNSPLHF. CDR3 coding DNA: TGTGCCAGCAGCCCTAATGGGGATATTCGGAATTCACCCCTCCACTTT. Full variable domain (outside the CDR3, taken from reference TRBV3-1 and TRBJ1-6): DTAVSQTPKYLVTQMGNDKSIKCEQNLGHDTMYWYKQDSKKFLKIMFSYNNKELIINETVPNRFSPKSPDKAHLNLHINSLELGDSAVYFCASSPNGDIRNSPLHFGNGTRLTVT.

This rearrangement joins TRBV5-1 to TRBJ2-1, with TRBD2 matching over 9 bases. The CDR3 sequence is 16 residues long. With 3 bases clipped from V and 10 bases from J, the junction kept 14 bases outside the gene matches. Germline V CDR1 and CDR2: SGHRS, YFSETQ. CDR3 protein: CASSWGPSGGHGEQFF. CDR3 coding DNA: TGCGCCAGCAGCTGGGGGCCGAGCGGGGGGCACGGGGAGCAGTTCTTC.

In this sample, this clonotype turned up a few times. The gene calls are TRBV5-6 and TRBJ1-2; the D gene is possibly TRBD1 (6 bases). This CDR3 contains 14 residues. Trimming shortened V by 1 base and J by 2 bases, and 9 bases separated the two germline ends. Germline values: CDR1 SGHDT, CDR2 YYEEEE. This chain's CDR3 is CASSLRTENYGYTF. CDR3 coding DNA: TGTGCCAGCAGCTTGAGGACAGAAAACTATGGCTACACCTTC.

Here the CDR3 reads CASSPVKETQYF. The CDR3 DNA is TGTGCCAGCTCCCCTGTCAAAGAGACCCAGTACTTC. The V and J genes are TRBV2 and TRBJ2-5; D gene ambiguous. Germline V lookup: CDR1 SNHLY, CDR2 FYNNEI. This CDR3 is 12 amino acids long. Trimming stripped 8 bases from V and 3 bases from J, with 10 bases between.

This clonotype was seen more than once but under ten times. This chain joins TRBV5-1 and TRBJ2-1; 9 bases are shared with TRBD1. The CDR3 is 14 residues long. The V and J ends lost 5 bases and 4 bases, in that order; junction bases with no gene match: 4. In germline, CDR1 is SGHRS, CDR2 YFSETQ. The CDR3, as DNA: TGCGCCAGCAGTCCGGGACAGGGTTACAATGAGCAGTTCTTC. Protein: CASSPGQGYNEQFF.

This clonotype was seen ten or more times. This chain joins TRBV5-1 and TRBJ2-1; TRBD2 is a possible D gene (7 bases). The CDR3 has 15 residues. CDR1 and CDR2 from the germline V gene are SGHRS and YFSETQ. Trimming left V 1 base short and J 6 bases short, with 14 bases between. Written as DNA, the CDR3 is TGCGCCAGCAGCTTGTCGGGGGGCCCTAGCAATGAGCAGTTCTTC. Translation gives CASSLSGGPSNEQFF.

The chain carries TRBV20-1 and TRBJ2-4; a possible D gene is TRBD1 (6 bases). This CDR3 comprises 14 residues. CDR1 and CDR2 (germline): DFQATT, SNEGSKA (reference sequence). The V end was cut by 6 bases, the J end by 4 bases, with 16 bases between. CDR3 loop: CSAALPGVKNIQYF. As DNA, the CDR3 is TGCAGTGCCGCCCTGCCAGGGGTGAAAAACATTCAGTACTTC.

The chain joins TRBV11-1 to TRBJ2-3; 8 nucleotides agree with TRBD1. J gave up 2 bases and V 5 bases, and 3 bases lay outside the gene matches. The CDR3 loop spans 14 amino acids. Germline lookup yields CDR1 SGHAT and CDR2 FQDESV (reference sequence). The CDR3 bases are TGTGCCAGCAGCCGACAGGGGTTCACAGATACGCAGTATTTT. Protein product: CASSRQGFTDTQYF.